This entry lists 21 T cell receptor beta chains sequenced from one sample in a study of CXCR3-negative and CXCR3-positive naive CD8 T cells. The antigens for these receptors are not known. Overall study findings and caveats: Against CXCR3-negative naive cells, CXCR3-positive naive cells showed more hydrophobic TRB CDR3s.

UMI-labeled 5' RACE TRB cDNA libraries were prepared from the cells. TCRdb re-called the 5' RACE reads and catalogs CDR3 proteins one per entry, DNA excluded. The table lists approximately 88,000 distinct CDR3 sequences, with around 0.58% in the top ten. The specimen sequenced was naive CXCR3+ CD8+ T cells from blood. Documented subset: CD45RO-CCR7+CD27+CD95- naive CD8+ T cells expressing CXCR3 (TNR3+). The receptors were sampled from a human donor in good health. Some clones in this sample may be carry-over from other donors' samples.

The rearrangement joins TRBV6-5 to TRBJ2-1; TCRdb's assignment of TRBD2 cannot be checked, as there is no DNA. This CDR3 region has 13 residues. Germline-derived CDR1 and CDR2 are MNHEY and SVGAGI. The CDR3 region is CASGTSEVGEQFF.

V and J are TRBV4-3 and TRBJ1-2; the TCRdb call, TRBD1, lacks DNA for checking. Germline V gene data show CDR1 as LGHNA and CDR2 as YSLEER. The CDR3 length is 20 residues. The CDR3 loop reads CASSQEGTGGSLTLNYGYTF.

V and J are TRBV7-8 and TRBJ2-5; TCRdb picks TRBD1, but there is no DNA to check that call. This CDR3 has 15 amino acids. Germline V gene lookup returns CDR1 SGHVS and CDR2 FQNEAQ. CDR3: CASSPNGGRPETQYF.

This rearrangement joins TRBV27 to TRBJ1-1; the TCRdb D gene call, TRBD1, has no DNA to confirm it. CDR3 length: 12 residues. The germline V gene encodes CDR1 MNHEY and CDR2 SMNVEV (reference sequence). CDR3 protein: CASSFQGTEAFF.

This rearrangement joins TRBV6-5 to TRBJ2-3; TCRdb reports TRBD2, a call that lacks DNA to check it against. Germline V gives CDR1 MNHEY, CDR2 SVGAGI. CDR3 length: 16 residues. The CDR3 loop reads CASSYSTSGRADTQYF.

The rearrangement links TRBV7-9 to TRBJ2-7; the D gene TCRdb calls, TRBD2, cannot be checked with no DNA. CDR1 is SEHNR, CDR2 FQNEAQ, per germline (reference sequence). The CDR3 has 13 residues. The CDR3 loop is CASSSGLIYEQYF.

The J gene is TRBJ2-1, the V gene TRBV7-9; no DNA is available, so the TRBD1 call from TCRdb remains unchecked. CDR1 and CDR2 from the germline V gene are SEHNR and FQNEAQ (reference sequence). The CDR3 has 15 amino acids. CDR3 protein: CASSLGAGQGSEQFF.

This chain links TRBV12-5 with TRBJ2-2; TCRdb names TRBD1, which stays unverified in the absence of DNA. The CDR3 totals 17 residues. Germline CDR1 and CDR2: LGHNT and FRNRAP. CDR3 amino acids: CASGFPGGGPNTGELFF. The full variable domain, its missing parts supplied by reference TRBV12-5 and TRBJ2-2, is DARVTQTPRHKVTEMGQEVTMRCQPILGHNTVFWYRQTMMQGLELLAYFRNRAPLDDSGMPKDRFSAEMPDATLATLKIQPSEPRDSAVYFCASGFPGGGPNTGELFFGEGSRLTVL.

The chain joins TRBV28 to TRBJ2-1; no DNA is available, so the TRBD2 call from TCRdb remains unchecked. Germline CDR1 reads MDHEN; CDR2 reads SYDVKM. CDR3 length: 15 amino acids. The CDR3 is CASSLFGLDYNEQFF.

V and J are TRBV29-1 and TRBJ2-1. The germline V gene encodes CDR1 SQVTM and CDR2 ANQGSEA. CDR3 length: 14 amino acids. The CDR3 loop reads CSVDAAGSYNEQFF.

J is TRBJ2-1 and V is TRBV2; checking the TCRdb D call of TRBD2 is not possible without DNA. Looked up from germline, CDR1 is SNHLY and CDR2 is FYNNEI. The CDR3 is 18 amino acids. CDR3 residues: CASSRGPGLAGAYNEQFF.

The chain employs TRBV5-8 and TRBJ2-4; TCRdb selects TRBD1, and the lack of DNA leaves this call unchecked. The germline V gene has CDR1 SGHTS and CDR2 YDEGEE. This CDR3 comprises 16 residues. The chain's CDR3 is CASSMDRAGAKNIQYF.

The rearrangement links TRBV20-1 to TRBJ2-7; the TCRdb call, TRBD1, lacks DNA for checking. Germline loops: CDR1 DFQATT, CDR2 SNEGSKA (reference sequence). The CDR3 is made up of 13 amino acids. The CDR3 here is CSAGGGPYYEQYF.

The rearrangement uses TRBV4-2 and TRBJ2-4; TCRdb calls TRBD1, which cannot be checked without DNA. Germline V gene lookup returns CDR1 LGHNA and CDR2 YNFKEQ. The CDR3 has 18 residues. The CDR3: CASSQDLLLRGAKNIQYF.

The CDR3 protein is CASSQGPGSKNIQYF. This chain links TRBV4-3 with TRBJ2-4; the TCRdb D gene call, TRBD1, has no DNA to confirm it. Per the germline V gene, CDR1 is LGHNA and CDR2 is YSLEER. The CDR3 covers 15 residues.

The genes are TRBV20-1 and TRBJ1-5; the TCRdb D gene call, TRBD1, has no DNA to confirm it. The CDR3 totals 14 residues. Looked up from germline, CDR1 is DFQATT and CDR2 is SNEGSKA (reference sequence). The CDR3 here is CSARPRGGGQPQHF.

The chain has TRBV28 and TRBJ2-3; the TCRdb call, TRBD1, lacks DNA for checking. This CDR3 has 14 residues. Germline V gives CDR1 MDHEN, CDR2 SYDVKM. CDR3: CASNNPRGADTQYF. Filled out from reference TRBV28 and TRBJ2-3, the complete variable domain reads DVKVTQSSRYLVKRTGEKVFLECVQDMDHENMFWYRQDPGLGLRLIYFSYDVKMKEKGDIPEGYSVSREKKERFSLILESASTNQTSMYLCASNNPRGADTQYFGPGTRLTVL.

CDR3 amino acids: CASRPGGGFYEQYF. The chain employs TRBV28 and TRBJ2-7; the D call from TCRdb, TRBD1, cannot be confirmed without DNA. CDR3 length: 14 residues. Germline CDR1 reads MDHEN; CDR2 reads SYDVKM.

V and J are TRBV7-9 and TRBJ2-1; lacking DNA, the TRBD1 call made by TCRdb goes unchecked. The CDR3 covers 15 residues. Germline V lookup: CDR1 SEHNR, CDR2 FQNEAQ (reference sequence). The CDR3 spells CASGLPGQNYNEQFF. The variable domain in full, with the rest retrieved from reference TRBV7-9 and TRBJ2-1, is DTGVSQNPRHKITKRGQNVTFRCDPISEHNRLYWYRQTLGQGPEFLTYFQNEAQLEKSRLLSDRFSAERPKGSFSTLEIQRTEQGDSAMYLCASGLPGQNYNEQFFGPGTRLTVL.

The CDR3 sequence is CSARQGKIYNEQFF. The chain is built from TRBV20-1 and TRBJ2-1; as DNA is missing, the TRBD1 call by TCRdb cannot be tested. Germline V CDR1 and CDR2: DFQATT, SNEGSKA (reference sequence). The CDR3 is 14 amino acids.

The V gene is TRBV20-1, the J gene TRBJ2-7; TCRdb designates TRBD1, a call that cannot be tested without DNA. CDR3 length: 14 residues. Germline V lookup: CDR1 DFQATT, CDR2 SNEGSKA (reference sequence). The CDR3 spells CSARTGKNAYEQYF.